This passage covers 23 T cell receptor beta chains from one sample sequenced in a study of graft-versus-host responses after intestinal transplantation. Antigens for these TCRs are unknown. Clones were sequenced by immunoSEQ multiplex PCR, and TCRdb holds only the in-frame ones, with some missing. This table has tens of thousands of clones, 85% to 90% appearing once. The sample was unstimulated CD4+ T cells sorted from spleen or lymph node cells, taken before intestinal transplant. All receptors come from a human donor who received an intestinal transplant.

This clone has only one observation. The chain employs TRBV19 and TRBJ1-1; D uncertain. The CDR3 is 16 amino acids. Germline V CDR1 and CDR2: LNHDA, SQIVND (reference sequence). V dropped 6 bases and J dropped 1 base, with 18 bases sitting between them. The CDR3 DNA sequence: TGTGCCAGTAGGATACGCCTGCAGGAAAAGAACACTGAAGCTTTCTTT. Amino acids: CASRIRLQEKNTEAFF. Full variable domain (missing parts from reference TRBV19 and TRBJ1-1): DGGITQSPKYLFRKEGQNVTLSCEQNLNHDAMYWYRQDPGQGLRLIYYSQIVNDFQKGDIAEGYSVSREKKESFPLTVTSAQKNPTAFYLCASRIRLQEKNTEAFFGQGTRLTVV.

The J gene is TRBJ1-5, the V gene TRBV7-2; 9 bases line up with TRBD1. Per germline, CDR1 SGHTA and CDR2 FQGNSA. The CDR3 extends over 16 amino acids. Germline trimming cut 8 bases from V and 3 bases from J; bases unmatched to any gene: 11. The CDR3 sequence is CASPEGQGDHNQPQHF. CDR3 DNA: TGTGCCAGCCCCGAGGGACAGGGTGATCACAATCAGCCCCAGCATTTT.

The gene calls are TRBV9 and TRBJ1-2; 7 bases are shared with TRBD1. V shed 3 bases and J 5 bases; nucleotides not matched to a gene: 7. The germline CDR1 and CDR2 sequences are SGDLS and YYNGEE. The CDR3 is 14 amino acids. The CDR3 region is CASSARTGAYGYTF. In nucleotides, the CDR3 is TGTGCCAGCAGCGCCCGGACAGGAGCGTATGGCTACACCTTC.

This chain links TRBV5-4 with TRBJ1-1, with D possibly being TRBD1 (5 bases). Looked up from germline, CDR1 is SGHNT and CDR2 is YYREEE (reference sequence). The CDR3 extends over 13 amino acids. V lost 4 bases to trimming and J lost 4 bases, with 11 bases between them. The CDR3 DNA reads as TGTGCCAGCAGCCGCCCTGGGGCCACTGAAGCTTTCTTT. Protein sequence: CASSRPGATEAFF.

This clone was recorded once. CDR3 loop: CASSQTGDLNQPQHF. The CDR3 coding sequence is TGTGCCAGCAGCCAAACAGGGGACCTCAATCAGCCCCAGCATTTT. The J gene is TRBJ1-5, the V gene TRBV7-9; 7 nucleotides line up with TRBD1. CDR3 length: 15 residues. Germline CDR1 reads SEHNR; CDR2 reads FQNEAQ (reference sequence). The junction had 7 bases not matched to a gene; V was cut back by 5 bases and J by 3 bases. The full variable domain, in which reference TRBV7-9 and TRBJ1-5 provide the parts outside the CDR3, is DTGVSQNPRHKITKRGQNVTFRCDPISEHNRLYWYRQTLGQGPEFLTYFQNEAQLEKSRLLSDRFSAERPKGSFSTLEIQRTEQGDSAMYLCASSQTGDLNQPQHFGDGTRLSIL.

This clone was detected a few times. V usage is TRBV29-1 and J usage is TRBJ1-1, with D unclear. V shed 7 bases and J shed 1 base, with 10 bases lying between them. Germline V gene sequence: CDR1 SQVTM, CDR2 ANQGSEA. There are 12 residues in the CDR3. The CDR3 sequence is CSARTSNTEAFF. The CDR3 DNA sequence: TGCAGCGCCCGGACTTCGAACACTGAAGCTTTCTTT. The full variable domain, its missing parts supplied by reference TRBV29-1 and TRBJ1-1, is SAVISQKPSRDICQRGTSLTIQCQVDSQVTMMFWYRQQPGQSLTLIATANQGSEATYESGFVIDKFPISRPNLTFSTLTVSNMSPEDSSIYLCSARTSNTEAFFGQGTRLTVV.

This clone was found once. V is TRBV10-3 and J is TRBJ2-7; TRBD1 aligns across 8 bases. V lost 10 bases and J lost 3; bases outside the gene matches: 8. The germline V gene has CDR1 ENHRY and CDR2 SYGVKD. This CDR3 region has 13 residues. The CDR3 loop is CATRGDRNYEQYF. The CDR3 DNA sequence: TGTGCCACACGCGGGGACAGGAACTACGAGCAGTACTTC.

V is TRBV15 and J is TRBJ2-1; D call uncertain. The germline gives CDR1 LNHNV, CDR2 YYDKDF (reference sequence). V lost 6 bases to trimming and J lost 8 bases, with 17 bases between them. CDR3 length: 14 amino acids. The CDR3 DNA reads as TGTGCCACCAGTAAAGACCGCCCCGAGGATGAGCAGTTCTTC. This sequence encodes CATSKDRPEDEQFF.

The J gene is TRBJ2-2, the V gene TRBV10-3; weak D call: TRBD1 (5 bases). Germline V gene sequence: CDR1 ENHRY, CDR2 SYGVKD. V lost 0 bases to trimming and J lost 2 bases, with 7 bases between them. This CDR3 is built from 15 residues. CDR3 residues: CAISESRTNTGELFF. CDR3 DNA sequence: TGTGCCATCAGTGAGTCGAGGACAAACACCGGGGAGCTGTTTTTT.

This sequence joins TRBV6-6 and TRBJ1-4; D unresolved. V was pared by 8 bases and J by 8 bases, with 9 bases between. Germline V lookup: CDR1 MNHNY, CDR2 SVGAGI (reference sequence). The length of the CDR3 is 11 residues. The CDR3 DNA follows: TGTGCCAGCGGAATACAGGAAAAACTGTTTTTT. Its protein product is CASGIQEKLFF.

V usage is TRBV19 and J usage is TRBJ2-4; no definite D call. Trimming shortened V by 1 base and J by 0 bases, and 4 bases separated the two germline ends. The length of the CDR3 is 14 residues. Germline lookup yields CDR1 LNHDA and CDR2 SQIVND (reference sequence). CDR3: CASSIGGAKNIQYF. The CDR3, as DNA: TGTGCCAGTAGTATAGGAGGAGCCAAAAACATTCAGTACTTC.

This clone turned up a few times. The V call is TRBV6-6, the J call TRBJ1-5, with TRBD1 matching 12 bases. Trimming at V came to 2 bases and at J to 6 bases, leaving 2 bases not matched to a gene. Germline V CDR1 and CDR2: MNHNY, SVGAGI (reference sequence). The CDR3 contains 15 residues. The CDR3 is CASSYGTGGGQPQHF. The DNA for the CDR3 is TGTGCCAGCAGTTACGGGACAGGGGGCGGTCAGCCCCAGCATTTT.

In its sample, this clone was seen once. The chain recombines TRBV5-6 with TRBJ2-5; 8 bases map to TRBD2. Germline CDR1 is SGHDT and CDR2 is YYEEEE. The J segment lost 2 bases and the V segment lost 1 base, leaving 1 base of the junction unmatched. The CDR3 is made up of 14 amino acids. CDR3 in amino acids: CASSLRGGQETQYF. CDR3 DNA: TGTGCCAGCAGCTTGCGGGGGGGACAAGAGACCCAGTACTTC.

In this sample, this clone turned up once. This rearrangement joins TRBV14 to TRBJ2-7, with 8 bases that match TRBD1. The V and J ends lost 1 base and 5 bases, in that order; junction bases with no gene match: 16. The CDR3 has 18 residues. Germline assignment: CDR1 SGHDN and CDR2 FVKESK. CDR3 nucleotide sequence: TGTGCCAGCAGCCAAGGGACCGGTTGGACAGGGACTTTCCACGAGCAGTACTTC. Translating gives CASSQGTGWTGTFHEQYF.

The chain links TRBV6-5 to TRBJ2-3; TRBD2 might be the D (5 bases). CDR1 and CDR2 from the germline V gene are MNHEY and SVGAGI. The CDR3 runs 15 residues. V was trimmed by 6 bases and J by 0 bases, leaving 13 bases between them. Here the CDR3 DNA reads TGTGCCAGCAGGTTGAGCGGATCCAGCACAGATACGCAGTATTTT. It is translated as CASRLSGSSTDTQYF.

The rearrangement links TRBV6-6 to TRBJ2-7, with 7 nucleotides matching TRBD1. The J segment lost 2 bases and the V segment lost 6 bases, leaving 4 bases of the junction unmatched. Germline V lookup: CDR1 MNHNY, CDR2 SVGAGI (reference sequence). The CDR3 is made up of 13 amino acids. CDR3 region: CASRQGTAYEQYF. In DNA, the CDR3 is TGTGCCAGCAGGCAGGGGACAGCCTACGAGCAGTACTTC.

The chain uses TRBV6-5 and TRBJ2-7, with D perhaps TRBD1 (5 bases). The length of the CDR3 is 15 residues. V gave up 6 bases and J gave up 0 bases, with 15 bases separating them. The germline gives CDR1 MNHEY, CDR2 SVGAGI. The CDR3 protein is CASSLQAISSYEQYF. CDR3 DNA: TGTGCCAGCAGCCTACAGGCGATCAGCTCCTACGAGCAGTACTTC.

The V and J genes are TRBV19 and TRBJ1-2, with D perhaps TRBD1 (6 bases). This CDR3 spans 13 amino acids. The germline V gene has CDR1 LNHDA and CDR2 SQIVND (reference sequence). Trimming took 7 bases from V and 7 from J, leaving 16 bases between them. The CDR3 reads CASNYGGGSGYTF. CDR3 DNA: TGTGCCAGTAATTACGGGGGCGGGAGTGGCTACACCTTC.

The chain recombines TRBV4-2 with TRBJ1-6; 7 positions match TRBD1. The trim removed 0 bases at V and 7 bases at J, leaving 9 bases unmatched. CDR1 and CDR2 (germline): LGHNA, YNFKEQ. The CDR3 is made up of 17 amino acids. The CDR3 loop is CASSQDVPGQQNSPLHF. In DNA, the CDR3 is TGTGCCAGCAGCCAAGATGTCCCGGGACAGCAAAATTCACCCCTCCACTTT.

The chain links TRBV29-1 to TRBJ1-2, with D perhaps matching TRBD1 (5 bases). The CDR3 has 14 amino acids. CDR1 SQVTM and CDR2 ANQGSEA come from the germline V gene. Trimming removed 4 bases at V and 5 bases at J, with 17 bases between. The CDR3 DNA follows: TGCAGCGTTGGGGTACTGGGGCTCGGATATGGCTACACCTTC. Amino acids: CSVGVLGLGYGYTF.

V gene TRBV4-2 combines with J gene TRBJ2-1; TRBD2 matches 8 bases. Looked up from germline, CDR1 is LGHNA and CDR2 is YNFKEQ. CDR3 length: 15 residues. The ends lost 4 bases at V and 7 bases at J; junction bases unmatched: 9. The CDR3 bases are TGTGCCAGCAGCCCCCTCTCCGGGGGGGGAAATGAGCAGTTCTTC. Protein product: CASSPLSGGGNEQFF.

The V gene is TRBV5-1, the J gene TRBJ2-1; 16 bases line up with TRBD2. The CDR3 extends over 20 amino acids. With 5 bases clipped from V and 0 bases from J, the junction kept 11 bases outside the gene matches. CDR1 and CDR2 from the germline V gene are SGHRS and YFSETQ. The DNA of the CDR3 is TGCGCCAGCAGACCTACCGGGACTAGCGGGGGGGCCACCTCCTACAATGAGCAGTTCTTC. Translated, it gives CASRPTGTSGGATSYNEQFF.

The V call is TRBV11-2, the J call TRBJ2-2; 7 positions agree with TRBD1. The germline gives CDR1 SGHAT, CDR2 FQNNGV. The length of the CDR3 is 14 residues. With V trimmed by 3 bases and J by 6 bases, 4 bases remained unmatched. In nucleotides, the CDR3 is TGTGCCAGCAGCTTGGCAGGGGGAGCCGGGGAGCTGTTTTTT. Its translation: CASSLAGGAGELFF.